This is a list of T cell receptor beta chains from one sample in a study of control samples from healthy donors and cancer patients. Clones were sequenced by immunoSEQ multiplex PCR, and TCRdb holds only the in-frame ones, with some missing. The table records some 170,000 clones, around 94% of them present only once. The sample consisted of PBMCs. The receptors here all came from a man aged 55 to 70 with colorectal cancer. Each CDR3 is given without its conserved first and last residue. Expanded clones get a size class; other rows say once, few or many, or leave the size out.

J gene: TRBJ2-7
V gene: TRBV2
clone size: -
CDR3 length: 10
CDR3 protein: ASRAQGHEQY

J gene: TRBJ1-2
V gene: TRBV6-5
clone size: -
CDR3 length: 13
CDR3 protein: ASSYGGAANYGYT

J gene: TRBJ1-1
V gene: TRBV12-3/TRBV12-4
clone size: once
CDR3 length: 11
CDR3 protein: ASTPAVNTEAF

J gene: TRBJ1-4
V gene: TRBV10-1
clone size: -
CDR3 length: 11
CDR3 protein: ASSTDRGEKLF

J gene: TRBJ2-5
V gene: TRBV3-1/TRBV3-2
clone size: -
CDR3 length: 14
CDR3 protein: ASSKTSGANQETQY

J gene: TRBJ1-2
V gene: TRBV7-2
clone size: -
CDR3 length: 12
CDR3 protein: ASSLGLGSDGYT

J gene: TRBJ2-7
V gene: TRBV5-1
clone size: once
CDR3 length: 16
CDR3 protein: ASSARTSGALSSYEQY

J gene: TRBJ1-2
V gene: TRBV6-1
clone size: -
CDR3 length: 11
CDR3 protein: ASSDRSVWGYT

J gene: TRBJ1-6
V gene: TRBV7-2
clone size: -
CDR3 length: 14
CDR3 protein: ASSSSVSSYNSPLH

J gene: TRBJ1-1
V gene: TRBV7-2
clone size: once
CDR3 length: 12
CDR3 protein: ASSLQGFNTEAF

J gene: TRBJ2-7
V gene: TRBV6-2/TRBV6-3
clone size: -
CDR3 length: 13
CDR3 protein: ASSYSSRGSYEQY

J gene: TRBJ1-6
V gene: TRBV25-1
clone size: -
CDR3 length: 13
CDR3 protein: ASSDGGGDNSPLH

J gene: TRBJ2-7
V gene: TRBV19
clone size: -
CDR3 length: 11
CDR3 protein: ASSVRHRDEQY

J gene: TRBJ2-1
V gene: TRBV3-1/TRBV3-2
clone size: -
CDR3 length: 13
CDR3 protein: ASSRPGLASNEQF

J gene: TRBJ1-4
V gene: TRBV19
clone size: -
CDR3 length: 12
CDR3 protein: ASSPPFRGEKLF